The present T cell receptor (beta chain) was sequenced within a study of T cell responses to AZD1222 COVID-19 vaccine. On this clone: The antigen remains unidentified.

The study's findings and limits: The study found Spike-specific TCR breadth and depth rose after two AZD1222 doses. Only after the peak T cell response were repertoires sampled.

Produced via immunoSEQ multiplex PCR; TCRdb's table is partial and in-frame only. The sample gives 120,000 or so clones, roughly 89% of which show up once; around 14% is in the top ten. The CDR3 is 16 amino acids. V was cut by 5 bases and J by 2 bases, with 17 bases left in between. The germline V gene has CDR1 SGHTA and CDR2 FQGTGA. The TCR was taken from an adult who received the AZD1222 COVID-19 vaccine. The chain links TRBV7-3 to TRBJ2-3; D perhaps matches TRBD2 (7 bases). The starting material was peripheral blood, obtained 28 days after the second AZD1222 dose. CDR3 amino acids: CASSALGGANTDTQYF. The CDR3 nucleotides read TGTGCCAGCAGCGCCCTTGGGGGGGCGAACACAGATACGCAGTATTTT.